In its sample, the clone carrying this TCR beta chain was seen once. Enrollees, roughly 18 to 89 years old, lived in about two dozen US areas. Clinical history reported by participants formed the basis on which cohorts were assigned. Authors' data handling: Estimation of nucleated cell counts relied on the amplification of reference gene primers. Sequenced by immunoSEQ multiplex PCR; TCRdb stores in-frame clones only, minus some. V and J calls and clone size are given by that table; D and trimming were obtained from the DNA. The data contain 300,000 to 350,000 clones, approximately 89% of them singletons. The data originate from a study of blood T cell repertoires in COVID-19. This CDR3 is built from 13 residues. V lost 4 bases, J lost 8 bases, and 7 bases stayed unmatched. The V gene's germline CDR1 is MNHEY and CDR2 SVGAGI.

The chain combines TRBV6-5 with TRBJ1-2, with 7 bases that match TRBD1. This clonotype was obtained from a man younger than 45 who had recovered from COVID-19. The specimen sequenced was PBMCs or T cells enriched from blood (not recorded which). The chain's CDR3 is CASSSDRVGGYTF. In DNA, the CDR3 is TGTGCCAGCAGTTCCGACAGGGTCGGAGGCTACACCTTC.